A single sample is the source of the 15 T cell receptor beta chains below, sequenced in a study of regulatory dendritic cells for organ transplantation. This table comes from immunoSEQ multiplex PCR, and its TCRdb copy is limited to in-frame clones, with some not included. The table includes roughly 4,000 clones, about 60% detected once. CFSE-labeled sorted T cells met regulatory or mature dendritic cells for more than four days. Which antigens these TCRs recognize remains unknown. The source material was memory CD8+ T cells from blood cultured with dendritic cells. The subset was: CD45RO+ memory T cells. These receptors originate from a human donor in good health.

This clone was seen once. The V call is TRBV12-5, the J call TRBJ1-2; D is unresolved. The length of the CDR3 is 13 residues. The ends were cut back, 8 bases at V and 2 bases at J, with 12 bases in the middle. Germline-derived CDR1 and CDR2 are LGHNT and FRNRAP. The CDR3 loop is CASKEEANYGYTF. In nucleotides, the CDR3 is TGTGCTAGTAAAGAGGAGGCGAACTATGGCTACACCTTC.

The chain joins TRBV7-2 to TRBJ2-3, with 13 positions matching TRBD2. This CDR3 has 15 amino acids. Germline CDR1 and CDR2: SGHTA and FQGNSA. V lost 5 bases and J lost 4; bases outside the gene matches: 3. CDR3 loop: CASSGLAGAPDTQYF. The DNA of the CDR3 is TGTGCCAGCAGCGGACTAGCGGGGGCGCCAGATACGCAGTATTTT. Based on the CDR3 plus reference TRBV7-2 and TRBJ2-3, the full variable domain is GAGVSQSPSNKVTEKGKDVELRCDPISGHTALYWYRQSLGQGLEFLIYFQGNSAPDKSGLPSDRFSAERTGGSVSTLTIQRTQQEDSAVYLCASSGLAGAPDTQYFGPGTRLTVL.

The gene calls are TRBV4-1 and TRBJ1-2, with D tentatively TRBD1 (6 bases). The CDR3 extends over 15 amino acids. Germline V gene sequence: CDR1 MGHRA, CDR2 YSYEKL. The germline V and J ends were trimmed by 0 bases and 2 bases, with 10 bases remaining between them. The CDR3 loop is CASSQETGLNYGYTF. CDR3 nucleotides: TGCGCCAGCAGCCAAGAAACAGGGTTGAACTATGGCTACACCTTC.

The J gene is TRBJ2-2, the V gene TRBV4-2, with TRBD2 as a possible D gene (5 bases). The CDR3 is 15 residues long. Germline lookup yields CDR1 LGHNA and CDR2 YNFKEQ. V was clipped by 3 bases and J by 1 base, with 9 bases between them. The CDR3 reads CASSQGAENTGELFF. Written as DNA, the CDR3 is TGTGCCAGCAGCCAGGGAGCGGAGAACACCGGGGAGCTGTTTTTT.

The V and J genes are TRBV27 and TRBJ2-7; the match to TRBD2 covers 7 bases. V dropped 6 bases and J dropped 2; count of bases not matched to a gene: 4. The germline CDR1 and CDR2 sequences are MNHEY and SMNVEV (reference sequence). There are 13 residues in the CDR3. The CDR3 DNA sequence: TGTGCCAGCAGCATGGGGAGGGCCTACGAGCAGTACTTC. Protein: CASSMGRAYEQYF.

This clone turned up a few times. The chain uses TRBV30 and TRBJ1-2; possible D gene TRBD1, 6 bases. V gave up 1 base and J gave up 2 bases, with 26 bases separating them. Germline assignment: CDR1 GTSNPN and CDR2 SVGIG (reference sequence). This CDR3 contains 19 residues. The CDR3 DNA reads TGTGCCTGGAGTGGCGTTGACAGGATGGTTCCTCCCGTAAACTATGGCTACACCTTC. This gives the protein CAWSGVDRMVPPVNYGYTF. Full variable domain (remainder filled in from reference TRBV30 and TRBJ1-2): SQTIHQWPATLVQPVGSPLSLECTVEGTSNPNLYWYRQAAGRGLQLLFYSVGIGQISSEVPQNLSASRPQDRQFILSSKKLLLSDSGFYLCAWSGVDRMVPPVNYGYTFGSGTRLTVV.

The chain joins TRBV5-1 to TRBJ2-3; 9 bases are a match to TRBD2. The germline V gene encodes CDR1 SGHRS and CDR2 YFSETQ. The trim removed 5 bases at V and 3 bases at J, leaving 25 bases unmatched. The CDR3 runs to 21 residues. The CDR3 loop is CASRPYPNPSLAGTETDTQYF. In DNA form, the CDR3 reads TGCGCCAGCAGACCATACCCCAATCCAAGTCTAGCGGGGACGGAAACAGATACGCAGTATTTT. Drawing the rest from reference TRBV5-1 and TRBJ2-3, the complete variable domain is KAGVTQTPRYLIKTRGQQVTLSCSPISGHRSVSWYQQTPGQGLQFLFEYFSETQRNKGNFPGRFSGRQFSNSRSEMNVSTLELGDSALYLCASRPYPNPSLAGTETDTQYFGPGTRLTVL.

This chain links TRBV7-9 with TRBJ2-7, with D perhaps matching TRBD1 (5 bases). CDR1 is SEHNR, CDR2 FQNEAQ, per germline (reference sequence). The germline V and J ends were trimmed by 3 bases and 2 bases, with 8 bases remaining between them. The CDR3 totals 13 residues. CDR3 amino acids: CASSFETAYEQYF. Written as DNA, the CDR3 is TGTGCCAGCAGCTTTGAGACAGCCTACGAGCAGTACTTC. Full variable domain (remainder filled in from reference TRBV7-9 and TRBJ2-7): DTGVSQNPRHKITKRGQNVTFRCDPISEHNRLYWYRQTLGQGPEFLTYFQNEAQLEKSRLLSDRFSAERPKGSFSTLEIQRTEQGDSAMYLCASSFETAYEQYFGPGTRLTVT.

This sequence joins TRBV5-8 and TRBJ2-1; 9 bases are shared with TRBD2. Germline lookup yields CDR1 SGHTS and CDR2 YDEGEE. This CDR3 has 16 amino acids. Losses at the gene ends were 6 bases for V and 2 bases for J; bases not matched to a gene: 9. The CDR3 DNA reads as TGTGCCAGCATCCCTGCGGGGGGGAGTCCCTACAATGAGCAGTTCTTC. Translated, it gives CASIPAGGSPYNEQFF. The full variable domain, rest sourced from reference TRBV5-8 and TRBJ2-1, is EAGVTQSPTHLIKTRGQQATLRCSPISGHTSVYWYQQALGLGLQFLLWYDEGEERNRGNFPPRFSGRQFPNYSSELNVNALELEDSALYLCASIPAGGSPYNEQFFGPGTRLTVL.

This clone is a singleton in its sample. This chain uses TRBV2 with TRBJ2-7; a weak D match, TRBD1 (6 bases). The CDR3 sequence is 13 residues long. The V and J ends lost 6 bases and 2 bases respectively, with 11 bases between them. The germline CDR1 and CDR2 sequences are SNHLY and FYNNEI. The CDR3 spells CASRMDRPYEQYF. CDR3 bases: TGTGCCAGCAGGATGGACAGACCCTACGAGCAGTACTTC.

The V and J genes are TRBV4-1 and TRBJ2-7; perhaps TRBD2 as D (6 bases). The V and J ends lost 4 bases and 5 bases respectively, with 21 bases between them. The CDR3 extends over 16 amino acids. In germline, CDR1 is MGHRA, CDR2 YSYEKL. CDR3 DNA sequence: TGCGCCAGCAGCCCAGAGGATGGGGCGGGATATAACGAGCAGTACTTC. Protein product: CASSPEDGAGYNEQYF.

The chain employs TRBV7-2 and TRBJ2-2; 9 nucleotides align to TRBD1. Germline V CDR1 and CDR2: SGHTA, FQGNSA. The CDR3 loop spans 15 amino acids. The V gene end was trimmed by 4 bases and the J gene end by 7 bases; junction bases not matched to a gene: 7. CDR3 DNA: TGTGCCAGCAGCTCCTGGACAGGGGCTGACGGGGAGCTGTTTTTT. This codes for CASSSWTGADGELFF.

This chain links TRBV7-9 with TRBJ1-1; D possibly corresponds to TRBD1 (5 bases). V gave up 2 bases and J gave up 3 bases, with 16 bases separating them. Looked up from germline, CDR1 is SEHNR and CDR2 is FQNEAQ (reference sequence). The CDR3 covers 16 residues. This CDR3 is CASSLLEGRVDTEAFF. DNA of the CDR3: TGTGCCAGCAGCTTATTGGAGGGACGGGTGGACACTGAAGCTTTCTTT.

The chain has TRBV14 and TRBJ2-5; TRBD2 might be the D (6 bases). Germline assignment: CDR1 SGHDN and CDR2 FVKESK. The ends were cut back, 4 bases at V and 7 bases at J, with 16 bases in the middle. CDR3 length: 14 residues. The CDR3 loop is CASSLTTRGGTQYF. The CDR3 region has the DNA TGTGCCAGCAGCCTAACCACAAGGGGAGGGACCCAGTACTTC.

This sequence joins TRBV13 and TRBJ1-1, with D perhaps TRBD1 (5 bases). Between the trimmed V and J ends, which lost 4 bases and 0 bases, there was a span of 12 bases. Germline CDR1 PRHDT, CDR2 FYEKMQ (reference sequence). The length of the CDR3 is 15 residues. The CDR3 nucleotides read TGTGCCAGCAGCTCGCCCGGACAAATGAACACTGAAGCTTTCTTT. Its protein product is CASSSPGQMNTEAFF.